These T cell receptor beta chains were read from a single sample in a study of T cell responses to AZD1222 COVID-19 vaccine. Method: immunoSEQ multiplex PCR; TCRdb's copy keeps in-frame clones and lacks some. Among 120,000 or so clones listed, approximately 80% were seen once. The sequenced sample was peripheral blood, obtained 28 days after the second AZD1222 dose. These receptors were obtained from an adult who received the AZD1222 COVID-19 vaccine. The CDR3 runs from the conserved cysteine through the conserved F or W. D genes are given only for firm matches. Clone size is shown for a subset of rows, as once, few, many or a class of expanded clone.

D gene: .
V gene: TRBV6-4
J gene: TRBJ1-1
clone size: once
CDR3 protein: CASSDELGTEAFF
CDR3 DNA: TGTGCCAGCAGTGATGAACTAGGCACTGAAGCTTTCTTT

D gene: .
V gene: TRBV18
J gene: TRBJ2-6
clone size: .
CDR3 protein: CASSQPGSSGANVLTF
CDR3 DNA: TGTGCCAGCTCCCAACCGGGGAGCTCTGGGGCCAACGTCCTGACTTTC

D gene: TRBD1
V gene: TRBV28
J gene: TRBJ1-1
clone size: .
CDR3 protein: CASRGPGQHTEAFF
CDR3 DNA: TGTGCCAGCAGGGGACCGGGACAGCACACTGAAGCTTTCTTT

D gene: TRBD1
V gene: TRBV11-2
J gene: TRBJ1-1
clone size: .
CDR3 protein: CASSPRTGEAFF
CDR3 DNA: TGTGCCAGCAGCCCTCGGACAGGGGAAGCTTTCTTT

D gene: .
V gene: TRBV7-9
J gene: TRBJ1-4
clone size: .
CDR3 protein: CASSLGGLLGEKLFF
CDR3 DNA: TGTGCCAGCAGCTTAGGGGGACTTTTAGGCGAAAAACTGTTTTTT

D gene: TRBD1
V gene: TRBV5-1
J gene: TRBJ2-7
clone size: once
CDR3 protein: CASRMGDRVISEQYF
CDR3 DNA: TGCGCCAGCAGGATGGGGGACAGGGTTATCTCCGAGCAGTACTTC

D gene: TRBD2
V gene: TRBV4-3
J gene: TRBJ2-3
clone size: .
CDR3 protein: CASSQDWARRGGGTDTQYF
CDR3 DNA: TGCGCCAGCAGCCAAGACTGGGCCCGGCGGGGGGGAGGTACAGATACGCAGTATTTT

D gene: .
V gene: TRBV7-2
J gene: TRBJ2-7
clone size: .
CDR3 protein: CASSLVGTVNEQYF
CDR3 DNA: TGTGCCAGCAGCTTAGTCGGGACCGTGAATGAGCAGTACTTC

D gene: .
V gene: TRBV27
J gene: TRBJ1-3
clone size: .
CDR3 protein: CASSLSRGSSGNTIYF
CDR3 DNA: TGTGCCAGCAGTTTATCCCGGGGGAGCTCTGGAAACACCATATATTTT

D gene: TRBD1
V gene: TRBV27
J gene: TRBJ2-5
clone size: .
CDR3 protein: CASRSFTGEETQYF
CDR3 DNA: TGTGCCAGCCGAAGTTTTACAGGGGAAGAGACCCAGTACTTC

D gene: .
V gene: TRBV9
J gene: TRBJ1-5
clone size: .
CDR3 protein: CASSVGSSDNQPQHF
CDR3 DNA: TGTGCCAGCAGCGTAGGTAGTAGTGACAATCAGCCCCAGCATTTT

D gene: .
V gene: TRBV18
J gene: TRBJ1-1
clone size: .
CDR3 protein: CASSPFQGRDTEAFF
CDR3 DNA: TGTGCCAGCTCACCGTTCCAGGGGAGGGACACTGAAGCTTTCTTT

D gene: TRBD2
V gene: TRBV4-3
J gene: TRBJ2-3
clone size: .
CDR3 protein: CASSQRSRGGEDTQYF
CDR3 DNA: TGCGCCAGCAGCCAACGTTCGCGGGGGGGCGAGGATACGCAGTATTTT

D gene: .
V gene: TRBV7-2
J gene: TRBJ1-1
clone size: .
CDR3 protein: CASSLIQGWTEAFF
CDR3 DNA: TGTGCCAGCAGCTTAATACAGGGTTGGACTGAAGCTTTCTTT

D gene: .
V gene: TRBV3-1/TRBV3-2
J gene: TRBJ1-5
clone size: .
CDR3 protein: CASSQGDQPQHF
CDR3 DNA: TGTGCCAGCAGCCAAGGCGATCAGCCCCAGCATTTT

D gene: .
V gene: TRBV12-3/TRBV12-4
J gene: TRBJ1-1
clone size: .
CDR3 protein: CASSFMVGTEAFF
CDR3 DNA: TGTGCCAGCAGTTTCATGGTAGGGACTGAAGCTTTCTTT

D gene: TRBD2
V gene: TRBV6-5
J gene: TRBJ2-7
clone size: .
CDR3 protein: CASINLSGGLGEQYF
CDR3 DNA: TGTGCCAGCATCAACCTTAGCGGGGGTTTGGGCGAGCAGTACTTC

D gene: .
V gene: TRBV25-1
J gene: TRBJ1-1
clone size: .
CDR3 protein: CASSFSSLMNTEAFF
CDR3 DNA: TGTGCCAGCAGCTTCTCGAGCCTCATGAACACTGAAGCTTTCTTT